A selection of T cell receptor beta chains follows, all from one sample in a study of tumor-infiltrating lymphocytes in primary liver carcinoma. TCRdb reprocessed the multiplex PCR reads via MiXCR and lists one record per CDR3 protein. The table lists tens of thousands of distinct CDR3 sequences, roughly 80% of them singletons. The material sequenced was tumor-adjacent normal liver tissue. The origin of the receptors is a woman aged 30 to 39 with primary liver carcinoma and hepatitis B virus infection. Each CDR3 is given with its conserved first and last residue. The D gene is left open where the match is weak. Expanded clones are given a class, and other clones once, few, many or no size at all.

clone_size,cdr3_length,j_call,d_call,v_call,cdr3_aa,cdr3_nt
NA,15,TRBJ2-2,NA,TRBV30,CAWRVLRGVTGELFF,TGTGCCTGGAGAGTACTCAGGGGGGTCACCGGGGAGCTGTTTTTT
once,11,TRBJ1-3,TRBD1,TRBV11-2,CTSSLGTALYF,TGTACTAGCAGCCTGGGGACAGCCCTCTATTTT
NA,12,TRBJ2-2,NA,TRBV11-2,CASGAEYGELFF,TGTGCTAGCGGCGCTGAGTACGGGGAGCTGTTTTTT
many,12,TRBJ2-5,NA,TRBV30,CAWSSGQETQYF,TGTGCCTGGAGCTCGGGGCAGGAGACCCAGTACTTC
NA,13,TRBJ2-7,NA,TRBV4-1,CASSQDWGKQQYF,TGCGCCAGCAGCCAAGATTGGGGGAAGCAGCAGTACTTC
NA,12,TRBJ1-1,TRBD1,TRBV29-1,CRAGQLNTEAFF,TGCAGGGCGGGACAGCTGAATACTGAAGCTTTCTTT
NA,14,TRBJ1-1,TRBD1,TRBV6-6,CACSSDRLNTEAFF,TGTGCCTGCAGTTCGGACAGGCTAAACACTGAAGCTTTCTTT
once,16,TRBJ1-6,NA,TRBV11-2,CAGSPGFGTYNLPLHF,TGTGCTGGCAGCCCGGGTTTCGGGACCTATAATTTACCCCTCCACTTT
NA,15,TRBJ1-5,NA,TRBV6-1,CASSELGHGDQPQHF,TGTGCCAGCAGTGAATTGGGACACGGGGATCAGCCCCAGCACTTT
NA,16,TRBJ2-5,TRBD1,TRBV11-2,CASGTRTGGAKEAQYF,TGTGCCAGTGGCACAAGAACAGGGGGCGCGAAAGAGGCCCAGTACTTC
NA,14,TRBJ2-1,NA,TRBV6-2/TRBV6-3,CESSYTASYNEQFF,TGTGAGAGCAGTTACACGGCCTCCTACAATGAGCAGTTCTTC
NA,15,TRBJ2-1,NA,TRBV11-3,CASSPRWGPYNEQFF,TGTGCCAGCAGCCCCCGATGGGGACCGTACAATGAGCAGTTCTTC
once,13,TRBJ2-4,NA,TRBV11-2,CASCPVLGYTQYF,TGTGCCAGCTGCCCCGTACTGGGGTACACTCAGTACTTC
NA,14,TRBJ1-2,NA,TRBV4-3,CAGSARLEIYGYTF,TGCGCCGGCAGCGCTAGGTTGGAGATCTATGGCTACACCTTC
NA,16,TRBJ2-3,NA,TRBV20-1,CSARDMGRANNQPQYF,TGCAGCGCTAGAGATATGGGCAGGGCCAACAATCAGCCCCAGTATTTT
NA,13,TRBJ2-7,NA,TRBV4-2,CASSRYMAYEQYF,TGTGCCAGTAGCCGGTACATGGCATACGAGCAGTACTTC
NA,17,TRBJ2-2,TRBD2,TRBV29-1,CSVAGTSRRPNTRELFF,TGCAGCGTTGCGGGGACTAGCAGGAGGCCGAACACCCGGGAGCTGTTTTTT
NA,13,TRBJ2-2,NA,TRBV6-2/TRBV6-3,CASSYSENGELLF,TGTGCCAGCAGTTATTCGGAGAACGGGGAGCTGCTTTTT
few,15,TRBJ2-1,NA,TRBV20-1,CSAPLGGGSGNEQFF,TGCAGTGCTCCTCTAGGGGGAGGGTCTGGAAATGAGCAGTTCTTC
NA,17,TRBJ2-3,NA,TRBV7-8,CASSLEEASVSTDMQYF,TGTGCCAGCAGCTTAGAAGAGGCTAGCGTGAGCACAGATATGCAGTATTTT
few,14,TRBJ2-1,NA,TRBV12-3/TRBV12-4,CASSLVAGCNEQFF,TGTGCCAGCAGTTTAGTCGCGGGGTGCAATGAGCAGTTCTTC
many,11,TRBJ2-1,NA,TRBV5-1,CASSLGSEQFF,TGCGCCAGCAGCTTGGGTAGTGAGCAGTTCTTC
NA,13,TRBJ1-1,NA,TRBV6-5,CANSLSRSTEAFF,TGTGCCAACAGTTTAAGTAGAAGCACTGAAGCTTTCTTT
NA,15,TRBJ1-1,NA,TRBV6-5,CTSSYTGAGNTEAIF,TGTACTAGCAGTTACACGGGTGCGGGGAACACTGAAGCTATCTTT
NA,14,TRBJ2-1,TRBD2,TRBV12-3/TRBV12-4,CASNLVAGYNEQFF,TGTGCCAGCAATTTGGTAGCGGGGTACAATGAGCAGTTCTTC
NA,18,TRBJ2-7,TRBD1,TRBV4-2,CASSQEHLGQGRPREQYF,TGTGCCAGCAGCCAGGAACACTTAGGACAGGGGCGACCGCGCGAGCAGTACTTC